The clone carrying this T cell receptor (beta chain) occurred once. Its target is not known. Sequencing was performed with immunoSEQ multiplex PCR; in TCRdb, only in-frame clones are kept and a portion is missing. The repertoire holds 640,000 or so clones, with about three quarters as singletons. This entry belongs to a study of shared clonotypes between healthy human individuals. Study-wide results and caveats: Clonotype sharing among the donors was expected to vary with sequencing depth.

The CDR3 has 12 residues. Germline CDR1 SGDLS, CDR2 YYNGEE. Deletions cut 0 bases from V and 8 bases from J, with 7 bases between. The sequenced sample consisted of memory CD4+ T cells sorted from blood. Subset specified: CD45RA-negative fraction. The origin of this receptor is a woman between 25 and 40 years old in good health. The chain joins TRBV9 to TRBJ2-3, with D hard to call. CDR3 amino acids: CASSVGSGTQYF. CDR3 DNA sequence: TGTGCCAGCAGCGTAGGTTCTGGTACGCAGTATTTT.